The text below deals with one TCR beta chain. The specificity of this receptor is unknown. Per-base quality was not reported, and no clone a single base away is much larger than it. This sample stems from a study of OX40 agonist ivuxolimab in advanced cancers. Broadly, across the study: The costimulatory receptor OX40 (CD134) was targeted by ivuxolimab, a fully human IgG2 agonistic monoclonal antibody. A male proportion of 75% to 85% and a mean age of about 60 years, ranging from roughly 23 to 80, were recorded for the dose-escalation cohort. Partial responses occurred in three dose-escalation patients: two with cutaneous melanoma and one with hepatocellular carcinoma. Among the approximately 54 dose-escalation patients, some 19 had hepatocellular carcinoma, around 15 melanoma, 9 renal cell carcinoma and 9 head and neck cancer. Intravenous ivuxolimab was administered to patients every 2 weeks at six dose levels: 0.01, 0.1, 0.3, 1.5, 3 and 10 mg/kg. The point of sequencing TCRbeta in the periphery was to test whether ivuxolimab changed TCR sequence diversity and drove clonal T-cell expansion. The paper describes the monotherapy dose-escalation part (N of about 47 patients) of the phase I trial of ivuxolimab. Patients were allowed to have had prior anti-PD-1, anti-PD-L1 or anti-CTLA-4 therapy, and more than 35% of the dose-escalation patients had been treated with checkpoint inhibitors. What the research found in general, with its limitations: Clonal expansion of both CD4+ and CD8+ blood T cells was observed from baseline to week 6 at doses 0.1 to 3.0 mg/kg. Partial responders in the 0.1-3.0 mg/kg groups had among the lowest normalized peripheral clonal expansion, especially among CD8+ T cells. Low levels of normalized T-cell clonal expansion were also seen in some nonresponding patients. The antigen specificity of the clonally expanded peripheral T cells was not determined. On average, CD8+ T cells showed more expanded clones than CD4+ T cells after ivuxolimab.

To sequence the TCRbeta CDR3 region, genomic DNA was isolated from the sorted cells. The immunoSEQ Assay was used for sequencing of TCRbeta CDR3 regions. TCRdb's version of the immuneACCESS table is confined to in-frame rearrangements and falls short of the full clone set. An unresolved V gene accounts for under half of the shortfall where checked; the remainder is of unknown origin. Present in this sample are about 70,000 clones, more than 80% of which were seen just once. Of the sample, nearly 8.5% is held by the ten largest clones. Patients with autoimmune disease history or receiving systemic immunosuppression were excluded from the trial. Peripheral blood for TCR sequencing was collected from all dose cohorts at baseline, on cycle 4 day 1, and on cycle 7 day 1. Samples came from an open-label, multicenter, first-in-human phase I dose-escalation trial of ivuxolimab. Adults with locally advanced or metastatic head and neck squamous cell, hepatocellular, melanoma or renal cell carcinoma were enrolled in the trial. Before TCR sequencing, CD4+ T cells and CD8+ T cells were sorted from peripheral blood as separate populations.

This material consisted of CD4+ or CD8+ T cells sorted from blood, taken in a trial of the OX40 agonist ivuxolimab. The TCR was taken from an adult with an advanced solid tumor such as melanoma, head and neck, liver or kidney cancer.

CDR3 sequence: CASSYGLGYTF. The nucleotides read TGTGCCAGCAGTTACGGACTTGGCTACACCTTC. The rearranged segments are TRBV6-5 and TRBJ1-2, with the D gene not clear enough to name. Sequences MNHEY (CDR1) and SVGAGI (CDR2) are obtained from the germline V gene. V gives up 2 bases and J gives up 7 bases, and the segment between their germline ends measures 5 bases. From the cysteine through the phenylalanine, the CDR3 covers 11 amino acids. Of the read, only the CDR3 DNA is kept; its 33 bases are in frame from base 1.